This T cell receptor (beta chain) was profiled in a study of neurological immune-mediated disorders. Germline assignment: CDR1 SQVTM and CDR2 ANQGSEA. Trimming took off 6 bases at V and 3 bases at J, with 9 bases between the two ends. The CDR3 contains 12 residues. TCRdb ran MiXCR on the 5' RACE reads and lists one entry per CDR3 protein. The sample gives tens of thousands of distinct CDR3 sequences, around 15% of which show up once; roughly 4.5% is in the top ten. Time point reported: longitudinal time-point 1 (baseline). The sequenced material came from PBMCs. The source of this sequence is a female donor with HTLV-1-associated myelopathy (HAM/TSP). The chain combines TRBV29-1 with TRBJ2-1; D remains ambiguous. CDR3 DNA sequence: TGCAGCGTGACGTTGTACTACAATGAGCAGTTCTTC. It encodes CSVTLYYNEQFF.